This TCR beta chain was profiled in a study of shared clonotypes between healthy human individuals. Everyone who donated was a Caucasian adult who lived in Nashville, Tennessee. For each subset, genomic DNA was distributed in equal portions over several immunoSEQ plates. Method: immunoSEQ multiplex PCR; TCRdb's copy keeps in-frame clones and lacks some. In the table there are hundreds of thousands of clones, roughly 96% of which are singletons. Material: memory CD8+ T cells sorted from blood. The subset: CD45RO+ cells pooled with CCR7-negative TemRA cells. The TCR was taken from a man aged 30-40 years in good health.

In DNA, the CDR3 is TGTGCCAGCAGCAATCGACAGGGTAAAGGGAATGAGCAGTTCTTC. Its translation: CASSNRQGKGNEQFF. The gene calls are TRBV11-3 and TRBJ2-1, with 7 bases aligning to TRBD1. With V trimmed by 5 bases and J by 7 bases, 11 bases remained unmatched. CDR3 length equals 15 residues. Germline loops: CDR1 SGHNT, CDR2 YENEEA. Supplemented by reference TRBV11-3 and TRBJ2-1, the full variable domain reads EAGVVQSPRYKIIEKKQPVAFWCNPISGHNTLYWYLQNLGQGPELLIRYENEEAVDDSQLPKDRFSAERLKGVDSTLKIQPAELGDSAVYLCASSNRQGKGNEQFFGPGTRLTVL.